The rows below give T cell receptor beta chains drawn from one sample of a study of shared clonotypes between healthy human individuals. Data came from immunoSEQ multiplex PCR; TCRdb stores just in-frame clones and leaves some out. The sample records about 100,000 clones, about 45% being singletons. Sample: PBMCs. The receptors were gathered from a middle-aged woman in good health. Some clones in this sample may be carry-over from other donors' samples. Both conserved end residues are trimmed from each CDR3. Fields, in order: V gene, J gene, D gene, CDR3 protein. The D gene is left open where the match is weak.

v_gene: TRBV28
j_gene: TRBJ1-1
d_gene: NA
CDR3aa: ASGRAGQDTEAS

v_gene: TRBV18
j_gene: TRBJ1-5
d_gene: NA
CDR3aa: ASSPGLGQPQH

v_gene: TRBV28
j_gene: TRBJ2-5
d_gene: NA
CDR3aa: ASSRVGRETQY

v_gene: TRBV5-1
j_gene: TRBJ2-7
d_gene: NA
CDR3aa: ASSLASGPGEQY

v_gene: TRBV6-1
j_gene: TRBJ1-2
d_gene: NA
CDR3aa: ASSARMGGYT

v_gene: TRBV7-3
j_gene: TRBJ2-1
d_gene: NA
CDR3aa: ASSLVLGGYNEQF

v_gene: TRBV20-1
j_gene: TRBJ2-1
d_gene: NA
CDR3aa: SATRSEQF

v_gene: TRBV6-1
j_gene: TRBJ1-2
d_gene: TRBD1
CDR3aa: ASSDRGNYGYT

v_gene: TRBV29-1
j_gene: TRBJ2-7
d_gene: NA
CDR3aa: SVVQESYEQY

v_gene: TRBV7-7
j_gene: TRBJ2-1
d_gene: TRBD2
CDR3aa: ASSPSGRAEYNEQF

v_gene: TRBV30
j_gene: TRBJ2-3
d_gene: TRBD2
CDR3aa: ACQPSGNTQY

v_gene: TRBV18
j_gene: TRBJ2-5
d_gene: NA
CDR3aa: ASSPAGAETQY

v_gene: TRBV30
j_gene: TRBJ2-6
d_gene: NA
CDR3aa: AYRWVGANVLT

v_gene: TRBV7-6
j_gene: TRBJ1-5
d_gene: NA
CDR3aa: ASSYSNQPQH

v_gene: TRBV5-4
j_gene: TRBJ1-1
d_gene: NA
CDR3aa: ASSVDRNTEAF

v_gene: TRBV9
j_gene: TRBJ2-1
d_gene: TRBD2
CDR3aa: ASSVDGTNYNEQF

v_gene: TRBV15
j_gene: TRBJ2-3
d_gene: TRBD1
CDR3aa: ATSKGSGGPTDTQY

v_gene: TRBV9
j_gene: TRBJ2-6
d_gene: NA
CDR3aa: ASSQTPLDGANVLT

v_gene: TRBV11-2
j_gene: TRBJ2-2
d_gene: NA
CDR3aa: ASSSVTGLDTGELF

v_gene: TRBV19
j_gene: TRBJ2-1
d_gene: TRBD1
CDR3aa: ASRGQGRDEQF

v_gene: TRBV5-1
j_gene: TRBJ2-2
d_gene: NA
CDR3aa: ASSLARGTGTGELF

v_gene: TRBV6-1
j_gene: TRBJ2-7
d_gene: NA
CDR3aa: ASSEVYGAHEQY

v_gene: TRBV30
j_gene: TRBJ1-1
d_gene: NA
CDR3aa: AWSVRVGSEAF

v_gene: TRBV28
j_gene: TRBJ2-5
d_gene: NA
CDR3aa: ACARRSWETQY

v_gene: TRBV28
j_gene: TRBJ1-4
d_gene: NA
CDR3aa: ASSKDRRVEKLF

v_gene: TRBV27
j_gene: TRBJ2-6
d_gene: NA
CDR3aa: ASSLRGAGANVLT

v_gene: TRBV5-4
j_gene: TRBJ2-5
d_gene: TRBD2
CDR3aa: ASSPGLASETQY

v_gene: TRBV27
j_gene: TRBJ1-5
d_gene: NA
CDR3aa: ASSPLGVLSQPQH

v_gene: TRBV18
j_gene: TRBJ2-7
d_gene: NA
CDR3aa: ASSPISNPYEQY

v_gene: TRBV28
j_gene: TRBJ2-1
d_gene: TRBD1
CDR3aa: ASSTDRGRNEQF

v_gene: TRBV18
j_gene: TRBJ2-1
d_gene: TRBD1
CDR3aa: ASSEFDRAEQF

v_gene: TRBV7-9
j_gene: TRBJ2-4
d_gene: NA
CDR3aa: ASSSAGANIQY

v_gene: TRBV30
j_gene: TRBJ1-1
d_gene: TRBD1
CDR3aa: AWNGQGEAF

v_gene: TRBV18
j_gene: TRBJ1-4
d_gene: NA
CDR3aa: ASSPSGGNEKLF

v_gene: TRBV5-1
j_gene: TRBJ2-3
d_gene: TRBD1
CDR3aa: ASSLWGQGGTDTQY

v_gene: TRBV30
j_gene: TRBJ1-1
d_gene: NA
CDR3aa: AWSASQVRRGSDTEAF

v_gene: TRBV7-8
j_gene: TRBJ2-1
d_gene: TRBD2
CDR3aa: ASSLRPSGSGSHNEQF

v_gene: TRBV5-4
j_gene: TRBJ1-2
d_gene: NA
CDR3aa: ASSLGGVSYT

v_gene: TRBV7-6
j_gene: TRBJ1-5
d_gene: NA
CDR3aa: ASSFGPNQPQH

v_gene: TRBV6-6
j_gene: TRBJ1-1
d_gene: NA
CDR3aa: ASSYSISTEAF

v_gene: TRBV5-4
j_gene: TRBJ2-3
d_gene: NA
CDR3aa: ASSLVLQGGDTQY

v_gene: TRBV7-9
j_gene: TRBJ2-5
d_gene: NA
CDR3aa: ASSSTTGYQETQY

v_gene: TRBV11-1
j_gene: TRBJ1-1
d_gene: NA
CDR3aa: ASSLASRSAAF

v_gene: TRBV27
j_gene: TRBJ2-1
d_gene: NA
CDR3aa: ASSSDSYNEQF

v_gene: TRBV4-1
j_gene: TRBJ1-4
d_gene: TRBD1
CDR3aa: ASSQDRGRANEKLF

v_gene: TRBV9
j_gene: TRBJ1-2
d_gene: NA
CDR3aa: ASSVDALSGYT

v_gene: TRBV5-1
j_gene: TRBJ1-1
d_gene: NA
CDR3aa: ASSFGTLNTEAF

v_gene: TRBV18
j_gene: TRBJ2-7
d_gene: NA
CDR3aa: ASSPGLQGGPSEQY

v_gene: TRBV7-7
j_gene: TRBJ2-2
d_gene: TRBD1
CDR3aa: ASSLARTGNTGELF

v_gene: TRBV20-1
j_gene: TRBJ2-5
d_gene: NA
CDR3aa: SAPASGKY

v_gene: TRBV27
j_gene: TRBJ2-1
d_gene: TRBD2
CDR3aa: ASKDGRFGREGREGSNEQF

v_gene: TRBV7-9
j_gene: TRBJ2-7
d_gene: TRBD1
CDR3aa: ASSLEGQSGY